These 4 T cell receptor beta chains were all obtained from the same sample, sequenced in a study of monozygotic twins with cystic fibrosis. Using immunoSEQ multiplex PCR, the repertoire was profiled, and TCRdb retains in-frame clones only, with some absent. The data show some 35,000 clones, approximately 72% seen once. The specimen was blood. These receptors all stem from a girl aged 5 to 17 with cystic fibrosis.

A few counts support this clone. The chain couples TRBV15 to TRBJ1-1; no definite D call. The V gene lost 4 bases and the J gene lost 5 bases, with 11 bases spanning the gap. Germline values: CDR1 LNHNV, CDR2 YYDKDF (reference sequence). The length of the CDR3 is 13 residues. CDR3 nucleotides: TGTGCCACCAGCAAGGGCACGAGAACTGAAGCTTTCTTT. Encoded protein: CATSKGTRTEAFF.

The chain joins TRBV7-2 to TRBJ2-7; D is possibly TRBD2 (6 bases). CDR3 length equals 15 residues. CDR1 is SGHTA and CDR2 is FQGNSA in the germline V gene. V gave up 1 base and J gave up 0 bases, with 10 bases separating them. CDR3 nucleotides: TGTGCCAGCAGCTTAGAGAGGCGGGGCTCCTACGAGCAGTACTTC. This codes for CASSLERRGSYEQYF.

J is TRBJ2-7 and V is TRBV2; D may be TRBD2 (5 bases). CDR3 length equals 11 residues. The ends were cut back, 1 base at V and 7 bases at J, with 5 bases in the middle. The germline CDR1 and CDR2 sequences are SNHLY and FYNNEI. CDR3 sequence (DNA): TGTGCCAGCAGTGAAGGGAGGGAGCAGTACGTC. This encodes CASSEGREQYV.

V is TRBV10-1 and J is TRBJ1-2; the match to TRBD1 covers 9 bases. J was trimmed by 4 bases and V by 9 bases; bases with no gene match: 6. There are 13 residues in the CDR3. Germline CDR1 is WNHNN and CDR2 is SYGVQD (reference sequence). CDR3 bases: TGCGCCAGTCTTACGGGACAGGGCTATGGCTACACCTTC. It translates to CASLTGQGYGYTF.